This entry concerns a single TCR beta chain. This record comes from a study of shared T cell receptors in the human thymus. The CDR3 is made up of 14 amino acids. Per germline, CDR1 SQVTM and CDR2 ANQGSEA. Trimming cost V 4 bases and J 3 bases; bases outside gene matches: 7. The repertoire was sequenced with immunoSEQ multiplex PCR; TCRdb's copy has only in-frame clones and lacks some. The data hold 720,000 or so clones, with roughly 85% observed a single time. These data also formed part of another study, on human thymus T cells. This second study says: Corrective cardiac operations yielded the resected thymus tissue. Across thymic and blood repertoires, the usage of V and J genes appeared to be biased.

V is TRBV29-1 and J is TRBJ2-7, with 9 bases matching TRBD1. The TCR comes from a girl under three years old with a congenital heart defect. The specimen sequenced was thymocytes. The CDR3 DNA follows: TGCAGCGTTGTGCGGGACAGGGAAGACTACGAGCAGTACTTC. Translating gives CSVVRDREDYEQYF.